This T cell receptor beta chain was captured by sequencing in a study of shared clonotypes between healthy human individuals (dated by TCRdb to 2018 to 2020). Describing the broader study: The cohort comprised a couple of women and a few men aged 18 to 49 years. For each donor, CD4 naive and CD4 memory were each given three plates, CD8 naive was given two plates, and CD8 memory was given one plate. To estimate repertoire size and how much clonotypes are shared between individuals, the study performed deep sequencing of blood TCR repertoires from a handful of healthy adults. Libraries were prepared and TCR repertoires were sequenced by different laboratories using diverse techniques, in order to increase sequencing depth and limit assay-specific biases. Each donor's leukapheresis produced roughly between about 0.8 and 10 billion PBMCs. The study at large found these results: When a handful of donors were compared, the shared fraction of clonotypes was about 5.5% for naive CD4, 3% to 4% for naive CD8, 2% to 2.5% for memory CD4, and roughly 0.43% for memory CD8. Only blood was sampled, and tissue TCR repertoires likely differ from those in blood. Pairwise subsampling led to the expectation that sequencing depth would affect the degree of clonotype sharing among donors. Compared with non-shared clonotypes, clonotypes shared by all four sorted-subset donors had higher generation probabilities. Because the study included only a small number of donors, the genetic and exposure-history diversity represented was limited. Even with the large sequencing depth, rarefaction of the sorted-subset datasets indicated that sequencing was incomplete. Naive subsets generally had larger estimated clonotype richness than memory subsets did.

Using the deep immunoSEQ assay, TCR CDR3 regions were amplified from genomic DNA by multiplex PCR. For each cell subset, the extracted genomic DNA was distributed evenly across all wells of several immunoSEQ 96-well plates, and each plate served as one replicate. For sorted subsets, each replicate PCR was loaded with roughly 190 ng genomic DNA, equivalent to roughly 30,000 T cell genomes. Purified libraries were measured with a Qubit 3.0 fluorometer, size-checked on a Bioanalyzer 2100, and measured again with the KAPA Library Quantification kit. Each immunoSEQ 96-well plate was sequenced on its own single-read 150-cycle Illumina NextSeq 550 flow cell. The authors' analysis ran thus. Because the immunoSEQ output included only junctional sequences and no quality scores, the filtering could not be the same as the filtering used for full-length reads. To assign V/J genes and CDR3, sequences were annotated using PyIR, a Python wrapper for IgBLAST v1.9, with IMGT germline references. Reads were filtered out if the reads had weak V/J assignments (E-value above 1e-6), no CDR3, stop codons, out-of-frame junctions, or ambiguous translated residues. V3J clonotypes were defined as sequences sharing the same inferred V gene, J gene, and CDR3 amino acid sequence. Percentage overlap between repertoires was computed as shared unique clonotypes divided by the size of the smaller repertoire. Richness of each repertoire was evaluated using RTK rarefaction, the Chao1 estimator, and Recon v2.1 estimates of unobserved clonotypes. Generation probabilities were computed with OLGA for all TCRbeta clonotypes obtained by the gDNA method from a handful of donors. The immuneACCESS repertoire file appears here via TCRdb, limited to in-frame rearrangements. These files lack a portion of the clones; in checked studies, under half of the deficit traces to unresolved V genes, and the cause of the others is not known. V and J calls and clone size are given by that table; D and trimming were obtained from the DNA. The sample table records roughly 2,000,000 clones; roughly 95% of these occur just once. Together, the top ten hold around 1.2% of the sample.

This clone was observed a single time. What antigen it recognizes has not been identified. No quality values exist for individual bases; no much larger clone is one base distant. V loses 4 bases at its end and J loses 0 bases; junction bases beyond the gene matches: 2. Measured from the cysteine to the phenylalanine, the CDR3 is 16 residues long. Just CDR3 DNA is preserved here, 48 bases in frame from base 1. CDR1 and CDR2 are drawn from the germline V gene: MDHEN, SYDVKM. CD8 naive samples were CD45RO-negative cells positively selected for CCR7, giving a CD45RA+CCR7+ population that excluded TemRA cells. Donors were healthy HIV-negative adults with no recently reported acute infections or vaccinations. Every donor was a Caucasian adult residing in Nashville, Tennessee, USA. Blood was collected by leukapheresis, and PBMCs were isolated by Ficoll-Histopaque density gradient centrifugation and then cryopreserved in liquid nitrogen vapor phase. Analytical flow cytometry was used to check the purity and quantity of each magnetically sorted T cell population. Genomic DNA was isolated from every sorted fraction and measured by UV absorbance on a Nanodrop 2000c.

This chain joins TRBV28 to TRBJ2-7, with 14 central nucleotides matching TRBD2. The sequenced material came from naive CD8+ T cells sorted from blood. The cell subset or site label, read with the paper, signifies: CD45RA+CCR7+. The TCR comes from a man aged 18 to 29 in good health. DNA sequence: TGTGCCAGCAGTTACGGACTAGCGGGGGGCTCCTACGAGCAGTACTTC. This yields the protein CASSYGLAGGSYEQYF.